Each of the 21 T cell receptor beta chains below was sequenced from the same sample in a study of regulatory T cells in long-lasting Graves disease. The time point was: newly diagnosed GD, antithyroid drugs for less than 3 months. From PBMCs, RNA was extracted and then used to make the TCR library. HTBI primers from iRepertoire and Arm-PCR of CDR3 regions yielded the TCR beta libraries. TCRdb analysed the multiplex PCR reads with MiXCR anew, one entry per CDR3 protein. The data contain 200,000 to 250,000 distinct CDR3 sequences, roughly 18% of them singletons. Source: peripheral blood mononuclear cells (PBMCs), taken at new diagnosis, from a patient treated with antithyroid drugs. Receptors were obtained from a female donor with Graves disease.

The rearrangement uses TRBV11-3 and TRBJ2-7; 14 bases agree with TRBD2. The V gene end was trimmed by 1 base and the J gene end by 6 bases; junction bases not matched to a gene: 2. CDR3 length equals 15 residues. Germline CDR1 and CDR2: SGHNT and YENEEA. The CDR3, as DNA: TGTGCCAGCAGCTTAGCCGGGACTAGCGGGAGCGAGCAGTACTTC. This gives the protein CASSLAGTSGSEQYF.

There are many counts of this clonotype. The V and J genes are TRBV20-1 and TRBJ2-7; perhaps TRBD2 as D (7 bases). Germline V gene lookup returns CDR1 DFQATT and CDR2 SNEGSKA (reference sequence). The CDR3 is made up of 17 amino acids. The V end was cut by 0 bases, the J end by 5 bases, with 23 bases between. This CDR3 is CSARDLRGAGAPHEQYF. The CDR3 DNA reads TGCAGTGCTAGAGACTTACGCGGGGCGGGGGCCCCCCACGAGCAGTACTTC.

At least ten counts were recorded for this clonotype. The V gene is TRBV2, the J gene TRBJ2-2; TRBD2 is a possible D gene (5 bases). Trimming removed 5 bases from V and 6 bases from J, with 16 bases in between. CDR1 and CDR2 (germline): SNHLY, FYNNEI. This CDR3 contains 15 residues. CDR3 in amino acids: CASSSTFPDSGELFF. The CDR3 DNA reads TGTGCCAGCAGTTCCACCTTCCCGGACTCCGGGGAGCTGTTTTTT.

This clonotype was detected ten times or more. CDR3 loop: CSAPEGLGGQPQHF. DNA for the CDR3: TGCAGTGCTCCTGAGGGCCTCGGGGGCCAGCCCCAGCATTTT. The chain joins TRBV20-1 to TRBJ1-5, with D tentatively TRBD1 (6 bases). Germline V gene lookup returns CDR1 DFQATT and CDR2 SNEGSKA (reference sequence). V lost 5 bases and J lost 7, with 18 bases in between. The CDR3 has 14 residues.

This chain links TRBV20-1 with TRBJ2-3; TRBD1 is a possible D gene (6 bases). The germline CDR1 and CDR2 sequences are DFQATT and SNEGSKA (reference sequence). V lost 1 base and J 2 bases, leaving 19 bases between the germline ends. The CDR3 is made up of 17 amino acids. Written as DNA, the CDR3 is TGCAGTGCTAGAGTGAGAAACAGGGCGGGTCTCACAGATACGCAGTATTTT. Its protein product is CSARVRNRAGLTDTQYF.

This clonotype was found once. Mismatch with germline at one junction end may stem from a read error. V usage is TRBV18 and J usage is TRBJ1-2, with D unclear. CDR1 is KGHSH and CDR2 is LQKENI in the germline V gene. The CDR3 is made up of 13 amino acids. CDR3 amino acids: CASSPGLNYGFTF. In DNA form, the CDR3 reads TGTGCCAGCTCACCAGGGCTCAACTATGGCTTCACCTTC. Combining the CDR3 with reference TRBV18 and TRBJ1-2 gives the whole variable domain NAGVMQNPRHLVRRRGQEARLRCSPMKGHSHVYWYRQLPEEGLKFMVYLQKENIIDESGMPKERFSAEFPKEGPSILRIQQVVRGDSAAYFCASSPGLNYGFTFGSGTRLTVV.

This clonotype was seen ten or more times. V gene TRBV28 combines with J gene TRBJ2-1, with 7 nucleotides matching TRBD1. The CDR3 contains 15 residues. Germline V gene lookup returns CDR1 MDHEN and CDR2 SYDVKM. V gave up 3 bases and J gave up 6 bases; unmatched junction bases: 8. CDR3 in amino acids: CASSFIRQGFNEQFF. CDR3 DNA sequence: TGTGCCAGCAGTTTCATTAGACAGGGCTTCAATGAGCAGTTCTTC.

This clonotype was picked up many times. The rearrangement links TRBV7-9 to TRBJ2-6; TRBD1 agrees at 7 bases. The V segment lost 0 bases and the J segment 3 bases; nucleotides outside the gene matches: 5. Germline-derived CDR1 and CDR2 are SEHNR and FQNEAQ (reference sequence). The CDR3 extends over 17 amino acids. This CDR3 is CASSLAAGTVGANVLTF. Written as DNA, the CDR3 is TGTGCCAGCAGCTTAGCGGCTGGGACAGTTGGGGCCAACGTCCTGACTTTC. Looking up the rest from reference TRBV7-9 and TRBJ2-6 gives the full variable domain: DTGVSQNPRHKITKRGQNVTFRCDPISEHNRLYWYRQTLGQGPEFLTYFQNEAQLEKSRLLSDRFSAERPKGSFSTLEIQRTEQGDSAMYLCASSLAAGTVGANVLTFGAGSRLTVL.

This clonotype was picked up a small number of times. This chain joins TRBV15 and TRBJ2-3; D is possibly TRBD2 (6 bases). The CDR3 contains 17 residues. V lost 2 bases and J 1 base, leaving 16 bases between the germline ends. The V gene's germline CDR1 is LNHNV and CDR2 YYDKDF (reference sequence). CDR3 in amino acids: CATSRRAPGGGTDTQYF. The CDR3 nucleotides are TGTGCCACCAGCAGACGAGCACCAGGCGGGGGCACAGATACGCAGTATTTT.

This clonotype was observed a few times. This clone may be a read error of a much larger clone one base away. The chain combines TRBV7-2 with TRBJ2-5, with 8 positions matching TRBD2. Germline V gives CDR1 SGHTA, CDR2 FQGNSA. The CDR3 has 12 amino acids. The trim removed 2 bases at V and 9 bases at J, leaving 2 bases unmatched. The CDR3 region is CASSLTGGAQYF. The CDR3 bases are TGTGCCAGCAGCTTAACCGGGGGGGCCCAGTACTTC.

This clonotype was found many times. CDR3 loop: CASSKRAGGYEQYF. The CDR3 DNA sequence: TGTGCCAGCAGTAAAAGGGCAGGGGGGTACGAGCAGTACTTC. V is TRBV28 and J is TRBJ2-7; tentatively, D is TRBD1 (7 bases). Germline assignment: CDR1 MDHEN and CDR2 SYDVKM. Deletions cut 5 bases from V and 4 bases from J, with 15 bases between. The CDR3 has 14 amino acids.

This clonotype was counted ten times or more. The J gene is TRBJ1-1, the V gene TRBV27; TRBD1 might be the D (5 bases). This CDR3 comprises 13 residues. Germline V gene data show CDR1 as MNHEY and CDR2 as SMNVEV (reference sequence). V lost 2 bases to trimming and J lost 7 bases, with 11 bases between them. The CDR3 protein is CASSLEGRGEAFF. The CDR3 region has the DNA TGTGCCAGCAGTTTAGAGGGGAGGGGTGAAGCTTTCTTT.

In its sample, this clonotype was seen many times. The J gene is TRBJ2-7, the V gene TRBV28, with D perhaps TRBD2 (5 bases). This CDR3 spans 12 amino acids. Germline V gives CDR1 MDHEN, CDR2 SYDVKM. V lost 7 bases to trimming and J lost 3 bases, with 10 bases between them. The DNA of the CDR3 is TGTGCCAGCAAAATCGGAGGCTACGAGCAGTACTTC. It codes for CASKIGGYEQYF.

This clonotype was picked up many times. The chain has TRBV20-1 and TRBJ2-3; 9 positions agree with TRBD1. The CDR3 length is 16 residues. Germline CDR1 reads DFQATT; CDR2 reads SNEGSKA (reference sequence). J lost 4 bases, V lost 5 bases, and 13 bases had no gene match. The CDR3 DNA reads TGCAGTGCTCCGAAGCCGGGACAGGGAGGCGCAGATACGCAGTATTTT. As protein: CSAPKPGQGGADTQYF.

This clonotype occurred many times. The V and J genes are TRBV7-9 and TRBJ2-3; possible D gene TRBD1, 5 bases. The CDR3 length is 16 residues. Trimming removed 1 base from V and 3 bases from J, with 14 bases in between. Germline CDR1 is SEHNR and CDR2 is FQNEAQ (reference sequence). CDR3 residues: CASSLGSRGPTDTQYF. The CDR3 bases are TGTGCCAGCAGCTTAGGGTCTAGGGGTCCTACAGATACGCAGTATTTT.

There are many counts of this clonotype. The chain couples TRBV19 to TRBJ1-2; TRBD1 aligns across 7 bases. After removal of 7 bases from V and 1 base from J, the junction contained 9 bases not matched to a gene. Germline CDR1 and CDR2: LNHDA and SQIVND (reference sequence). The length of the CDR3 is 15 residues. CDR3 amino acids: CASMTWRDSNYGYTF. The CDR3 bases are TGTGCCAGTATGACCTGGCGGGACAGTAACTATGGCTACACCTTC.

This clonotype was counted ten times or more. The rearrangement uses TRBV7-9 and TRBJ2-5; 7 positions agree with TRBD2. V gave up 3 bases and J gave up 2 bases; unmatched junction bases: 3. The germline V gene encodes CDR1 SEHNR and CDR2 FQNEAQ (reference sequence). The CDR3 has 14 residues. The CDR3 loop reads CASSFGTTQETQYF. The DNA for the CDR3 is TGTGCCAGCAGCTTCGGGACTACTCAAGAGACCCAGTACTTC.

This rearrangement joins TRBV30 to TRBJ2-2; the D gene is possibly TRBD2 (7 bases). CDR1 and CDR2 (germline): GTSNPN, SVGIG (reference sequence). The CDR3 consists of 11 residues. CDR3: CVGGRFPELFF. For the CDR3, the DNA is TGTGTCGGGGGGCGTTTTCCGGAGCTGTTTTTT.

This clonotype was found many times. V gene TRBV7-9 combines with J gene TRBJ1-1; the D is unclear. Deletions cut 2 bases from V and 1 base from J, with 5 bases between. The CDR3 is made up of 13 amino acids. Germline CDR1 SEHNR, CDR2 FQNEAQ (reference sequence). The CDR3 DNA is TGTGCCAGCAGCTTACCCCAGAACACTGAAGCTTTCTTT. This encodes CASSLPQNTEAFF.

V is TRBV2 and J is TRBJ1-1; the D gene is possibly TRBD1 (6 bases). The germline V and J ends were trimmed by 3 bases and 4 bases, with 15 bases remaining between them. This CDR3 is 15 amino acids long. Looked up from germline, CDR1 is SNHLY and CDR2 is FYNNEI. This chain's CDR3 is CASSDGGRGGTEAFF. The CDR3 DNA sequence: TGTGCCAGCAGTGATGGGGGGCGAGGGGGCACTGAAGCTTTCTTT.

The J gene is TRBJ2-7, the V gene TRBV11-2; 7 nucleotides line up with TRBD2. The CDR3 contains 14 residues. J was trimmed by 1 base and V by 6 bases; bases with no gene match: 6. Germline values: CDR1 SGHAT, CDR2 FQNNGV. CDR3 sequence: CASRPKRGSYEQYF. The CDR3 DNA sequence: TGTGCCAGCAGACCCAAGCGGGGATCCTACGAGCAGTACTTC.